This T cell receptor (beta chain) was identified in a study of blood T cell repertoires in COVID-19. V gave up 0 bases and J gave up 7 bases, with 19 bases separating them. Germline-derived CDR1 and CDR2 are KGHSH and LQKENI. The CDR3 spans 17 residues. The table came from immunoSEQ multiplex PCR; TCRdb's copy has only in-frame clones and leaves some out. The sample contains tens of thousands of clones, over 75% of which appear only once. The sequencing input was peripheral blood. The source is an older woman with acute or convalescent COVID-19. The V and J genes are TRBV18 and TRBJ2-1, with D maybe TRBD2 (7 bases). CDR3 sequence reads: CASSPPGGGAVVNEQFF. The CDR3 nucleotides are TGTGCCAGCTCACCACCGGGAGGGGGGGCCGTTGTTAATGAGCAGTTCTTC.